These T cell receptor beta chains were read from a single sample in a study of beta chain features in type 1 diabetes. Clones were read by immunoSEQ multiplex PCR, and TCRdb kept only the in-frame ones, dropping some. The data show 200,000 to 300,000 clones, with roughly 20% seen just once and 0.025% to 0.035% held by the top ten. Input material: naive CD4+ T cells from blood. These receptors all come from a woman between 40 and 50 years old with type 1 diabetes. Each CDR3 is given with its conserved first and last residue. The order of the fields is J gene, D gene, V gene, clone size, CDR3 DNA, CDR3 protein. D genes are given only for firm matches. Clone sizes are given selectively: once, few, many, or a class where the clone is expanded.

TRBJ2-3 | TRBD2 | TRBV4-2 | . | TGTGCCAGCAGCCAAGGGTCGGGAGGGCCCCTAGATACGCAGTATTTT | CASSQGSGGPLDTQYF
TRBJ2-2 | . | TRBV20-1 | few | TGCAGTGCCGCCTTAGATGGGGAGCTGTTTTTT | CSAALDGELFF
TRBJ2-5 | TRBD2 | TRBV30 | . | TGTGCCTGGAGTGCCGGGACTAGCGGGAGGGAGACCCAGTACTTC | CAWSAGTSGRETQYF
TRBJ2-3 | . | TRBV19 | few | TGTGCCAGTAGTGCGGGGCTCAGCACAGATACGCAGTATTTT | CASSAGLSTDTQYF
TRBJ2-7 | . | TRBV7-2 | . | TGTGCCAGCAGCTTTGCAGGTACCTACGAGCAGTACTTC | CASSFAGTYEQYF
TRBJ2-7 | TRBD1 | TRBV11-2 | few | TGTGCCAGCAGCTTAGAAGAGGGGACAGGGATAGAGGACTTC | CASSLEEGTGIEDF
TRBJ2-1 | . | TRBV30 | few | TGTGCCTGGAGTATCTACGCAACTAGCAGCTCCTACAATGAGCAGTTCTTC | CAWSIYATSSSYNEQFF
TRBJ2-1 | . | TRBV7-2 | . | TGTGCCAGCAGCTTATCGTACAGGCCCCCGAAGCAGTTCTTC | CASSLSYRPPKQFF
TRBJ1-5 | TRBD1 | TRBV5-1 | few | TGCGCCAGCAGCTTGGACGGGACAGGTAGCAATCAGCCCCAGCATTTT | CASSLDGTGSNQPQHF
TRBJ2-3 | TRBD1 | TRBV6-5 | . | TGTGCCAGCAGTACCACAGGGGGCATAGATACGCAGTATTTT | CASSTTGGIDTQYF
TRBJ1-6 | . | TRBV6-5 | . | TGTGCCAGCAGTTCCGAAACAGGGAATAATTCACCCCTCCACTTT | CASSSETGNNSPLHF
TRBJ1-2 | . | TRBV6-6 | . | TGTGCCAGCACCCCGCGCAGGGATGGCTACACCTTC | CASTPRRDGYTF
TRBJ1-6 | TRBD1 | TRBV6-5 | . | TGTGCCAGCACTAAGGGCGGGACAGGGGCTTCACCCCTCCACTTT | CASTKGGTGASPLHF
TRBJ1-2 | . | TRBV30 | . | TGTGCCTGGAGTCCAACGGGACAAGCTTCCTATGGCTACACCTTC | CAWSPTGQASYGYTF
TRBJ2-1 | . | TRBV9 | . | TGTGCCAGCAGCGTAGTTGATAGCGACAATGAGCAGTTCTTC | CASSVVDSDNEQFF
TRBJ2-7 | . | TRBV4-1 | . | TGCGCCAGCAGCCAAGTTGAGACTTCCTACGAGCAGTACTTC | CASSQVETSYEQYF
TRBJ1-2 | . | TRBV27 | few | TGTGCCAGCAGTTTATCCGAGACAGAAAGATACACCTTC | CASSLSETERYTF
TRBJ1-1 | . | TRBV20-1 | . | TGCAGTGCTGAAACCGAGACAGCAACCCGCTTT | CSAETETATRF
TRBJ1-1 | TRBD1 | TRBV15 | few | TGTGCCACCAGCACACAGGGGGCTGGGACTGAAGCTTTCTTT | CATSTQGAGTEAFF
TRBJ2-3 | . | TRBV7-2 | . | TGTGCCAGCACCGCCCTAACAGATACGCAGTATTTT | CASTALTDTQYF
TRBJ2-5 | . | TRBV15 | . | TGTGCCACCACCCCCGGGTACCAAGAGACCCAGTACTTC | CATTPGYQETQYF
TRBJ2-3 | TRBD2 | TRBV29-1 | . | TGCAGCGTTGGGCTAGCGGGAGGGCCGGGAGATACGCAGTATTTT | CSVGLAGGPGDTQYF
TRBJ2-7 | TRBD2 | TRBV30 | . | TGTGCCTGGAGTCCCGGGGGGACGGACCTCTACGAGCAGTACTTC | CAWSPGGTDLYEQYF
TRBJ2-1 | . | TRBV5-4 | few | TGTGCCAGCAAGGAGGGGATCGCCTACAATGAGCAGTTCTTC | CASKEGIAYNEQFF
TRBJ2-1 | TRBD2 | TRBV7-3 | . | TGTGCCAGCAGCCGCCGGAGAGCGGGAGCCTCCTACAATGAGCAGTTCTTC | CASSRRRAGASYNEQFF
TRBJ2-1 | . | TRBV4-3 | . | TGCGCCAGCAGCCAACTCGCACTAGGTGAGCAGTTCTTC | CASSQLALGEQFF
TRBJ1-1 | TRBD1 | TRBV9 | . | TGTGCCAGCAGCGCTAATCCGACAGGGGTGGCTACAATGAACACTGAAGCTTTCTTT | CASSANPTGVATMNTEAFF
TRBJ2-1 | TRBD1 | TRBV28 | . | TGTGCCAGCAGTTCCACGCCGGACAGGTCGAATGAGCAGTTCTTC | CASSSTPDRSNEQFF
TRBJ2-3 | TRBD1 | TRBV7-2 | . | TGTGCCAGCAGCTGGGTGGACAGGGTGGATACGCAGTATTTT | CASSWVDRVDTQYF
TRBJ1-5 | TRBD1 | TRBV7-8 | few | TGTGCCAGCAGCGCTTCCAGGGGGCCGGGCAATCAGCCCCAGCATTTT | CASSASRGPGNQPQHF
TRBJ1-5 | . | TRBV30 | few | TGTGCCTGGAGTGACTGGGGGGGCAATCAGCCCCAGCATTTT | CAWSDWGGNQPQHF
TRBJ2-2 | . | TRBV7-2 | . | TGTGCCAGCAGCTGGCAGCGAAACACCGGGGAGCTGTTTTTT | CASSWQRNTGELFF
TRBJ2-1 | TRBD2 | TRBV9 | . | TGTGCCAGCAGCGCCCGCCCGACTAGCGGGGGTGAGCAGTTCTTC | CASSARPTSGGEQFF
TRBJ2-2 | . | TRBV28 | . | TGTGCCAGCACGGCAGGGTCGAACACCGGGGAGCTGTTTTTT | CASTAGSNTGELFF
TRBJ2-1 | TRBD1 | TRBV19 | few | TGTGCCAGTAGTATAGATTTGGGACAGGGGGCCAATGAGCAGTTCTTC | CASSIDLGQGANEQFF
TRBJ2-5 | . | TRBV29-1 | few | TGCAGCGTAGTGAATGTCCCCGATAGTCAAGAGACCCAGTACTTC | CSVVNVPDSQETQYF
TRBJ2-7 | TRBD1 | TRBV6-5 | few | TGTGCCAGCACCACGACAGGGGGAGAGCAGTACTTC | CASTTTGGEQYF
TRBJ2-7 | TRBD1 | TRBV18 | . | TGTGCCAGCTCACCAGGGACAGGGGGGGACGAGCAGTACTTC | CASSPGTGGDEQYF
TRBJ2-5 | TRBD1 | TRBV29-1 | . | TGCAGCGTGTTGACAGGGGAAGAGACCCAGTACTTC | CSVLTGEETQYF
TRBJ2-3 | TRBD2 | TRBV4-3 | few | TGCGCCAGCAGCCAAGCCGGTCCTAGCGGGAATGACGATACGCAGTATTTT | CASSQAGPSGNDDTQYF
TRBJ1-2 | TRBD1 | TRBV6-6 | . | TGTGCCAGCAGTCGTGGACAGGGGGATGGCTACACCTTC | CASSRGQGDGYTF
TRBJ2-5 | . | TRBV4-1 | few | TGCGCCAGCAGCCAAGGGCAGGGGAATATTCAAGAGACCCAGTACTTC | CASSQGQGNIQETQYF
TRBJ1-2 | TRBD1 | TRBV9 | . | TGTGCCAGCAGCGTAGAAGGGGGCGCTCCGGAAGGCTACACCTTC | CASSVEGGAPEGYTF
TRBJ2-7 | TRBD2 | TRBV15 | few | TGTGCCACCAGCAGTATACAGACTAGCGGGAGTGCCGAGCAGTACTTC | CATSSIQTSGSAEQYF
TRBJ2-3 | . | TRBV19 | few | TGTGCCAGTAAGGCAGGGGAAAAAACGACGAAGTCGCAGTATTTT | CASKAGEKTTKSQYF
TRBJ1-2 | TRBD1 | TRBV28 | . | TGTGCCAGTTCAACTCCAGGGGGATTGCATGGCTACACCTTC | CASSTPGGLHGYTF
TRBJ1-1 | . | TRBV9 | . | TGTGCCAGCAGCGTAGGAGGGAGAGGAACGAACACTGAAGCTTTCTTT | CASSVGGRGTNTEAFF
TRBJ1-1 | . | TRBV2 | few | TGTGCCAGCAGTGAACGGGGGAGAACTGAAGCTTTCTTT | CASSERGRTEAFF
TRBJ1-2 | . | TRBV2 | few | TGTGCCAGCAGTCTCTATGGCTACACCTTC | CASSLYGYTF
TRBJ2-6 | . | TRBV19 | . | TGTGCCAGCCGGATAGCTCCCGAGGGTTCTGGGGCCAACGTCCTGACTTTC | CASRIAPEGSGANVLTF
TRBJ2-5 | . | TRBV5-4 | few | TGTGCCAGCAGCCCTCACAGCGGAGTCCAAGAGACCCAGTACTTC | CASSPHSGVQETQYF
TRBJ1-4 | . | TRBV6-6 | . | TGTGCCAGCAGTTACGACAGGAGACTGTTTTTT | CASSYDRRLFF